This T cell receptor (beta chain) was sequenced in a study of T-cell memory formation after mild COVID-19. Study results and caveats: Cross-reactive memory seemingly joined, as some responding clones were found in pre-infection memory. Those CD4+ clones that contracted were mainly in CM and EM (CD8+ ones in EMRA).

V shed 3 bases and J shed 4 bases, with 17 bases lying between them. This CDR3 is 16 amino acids long. CDR1 LGHDT and CDR2 YNNKEL come from the germline V gene (reference sequence). For this clonotype: Its antigen is unknown.

TCRalpha and TCRbeta libraries used 5'RACE with constant-segment primers and UMIs. TCRdb ran MiXCR on the 5' RACE reads and lists one entry per CDR3 protein. The sample shows around 530,000 distinct CDR3 sequences, roughly 20% of them seen only once. The chain is built from TRBV3-1 and TRBJ2-3; D not resolved. Input material: PBMCs or a T cell subset sorted from them (not recorded which). This clonotype was obtained from an adult woman who had mild COVID-19 (a few samples of this study predate the infection). Cell type and time point are not known. The CDR3 loop is CASSHLGNSRADTQYF. The CDR3 DNA sequence: TGTGCCAGCAGCCATCTCGGCAACTCCCGGGCAGATACGCAGTATTTT.